These T cell receptor beta chains were read from a single sample in a study of early T cells in non-severe SARS-CoV-2 infection. Each CDR3 protein gets one entry after TCRdb re-called the 5' RACE reads with MiXCR. The data hold about 60,000 distinct CDR3 sequences, with 5.5% to 6.5% observed a single time. Sample: whole blood. The receptors derive from an adult who was a healthcare worker with PCR-confirmed SARS-CoV-2 infection or an uninfected control (not recorded which). The CDR3 runs from the conserved cysteine through the conserved F or W. D genes are given only for firm matches. Some rows mark clone size as missing; the rest say once, few, many or name a class of expanded clone.

>14|-|TRBV6-6|TRBJ1-1|many
CASSLMPWGTEAFF
>14|-|TRBV10-3|TRBJ2-7|-
CAISESGGNPKQYF
>14|-|TRBV28|TRBJ1-6|-
CASTRRGYNSPLHF
>15|TRBD1|TRBV28|TRBJ2-1|few
CASVTGTGIMDEQFF
>16|TRBD1|TRBV4-2|TRBJ1-5|few
CASSLSDRGNNQPQHF
>16|-|TRBV5-1|TRBJ2-5|-
CASSWQGRRRQETQYF
>13|-|TRBV20-1|TRBJ2-5|many
CSAMGTEQETQYF
>10|-|TRBV29-1|TRBJ1-1|many
CSVGGSEAFF
>12|-|TRBV12-3/TRBV12-4|TRBJ2-2|many
CASTWGAGELFF
>15|-|TRBV7-3|TRBJ2-2|many
CASSLGGSNAGELFF
>13|TRBD2|TRBV20-1|TRBJ2-1|few
CSASGGAYNEQFF
>13|-|TRBV7-2|TRBJ2-7|few
CASSLVPFKEQYF
>16|TRBD1|TRBV20-1|TRBJ1-6|many
CSARKNSGQRNSPLHF
>15|-|TRBV7-9|TRBJ2-3|many
CASSLRDILTDTQYF